Following are 21 T cell receptor beta chains from one sample sequenced in a study of graft-versus-host responses after intestinal transplantation (dated by TCRdb to the early 2020s). Their antigens remain unidentified. To prepare the library, the immunoSEQ multiplex PCR assay was applied. TCRdb holds this immuneACCESS table with in-frame rearrangements only. Some clones are missing; in checked studies, unresolved V genes explain under half, and the rest has no known cause. For this sample there are about 130,000 clones; about 90% appear just once. The ten largest clones capture roughly 0.2% of the sample. Taken with the paper, the label for time point translates to: cells obtained before transplantation from donor or recipient. Sequencing was performed on unstimulated CD4+ T cells sorted from spleen or lymph node cells, taken before intestinal transplant. The source of these receptors is a human donor who received an intestinal transplant.

The gene calls are TRBV5-1 and TRBJ1-4, with TRBD1 matching over 8 bases. The CDR3 contains 16 residues. Per the germline V gene, CDR1 is SGHRS and CDR2 is YFSETQ. Unmatched junction bases numbered 14, after V lost 1 base and J lost 12 bases. The CDR3 coding sequence is TGCGCCAGCAGCTTGTCCTCCGGGACAGGAAAGAGAGAACTGTTTTTT. It encodes CASSLSSGTGKRELFF.

The rearrangement uses TRBV6-5 and TRBJ1-5; D remains unclear. CDR3 length: 12 amino acids. The V and J ends lost 9 bases and 5 bases respectively, with 11 bases between them. Germline lookup yields CDR1 MNHEY and CDR2 SVGAGI. CDR3 region: CASMWGYQPQHF. CDR3 coding DNA: TGTGCCAGTATGTGGGGATATCAGCCCCAGCATTTT.

The V and J genes are TRBV6-5 and TRBJ2-7, with 9 bases that match TRBD1. The trim removed 6 bases at V and 10 bases at J, leaving 10 bases unmatched. CDR3 length equals 13 residues. Germline CDR1 MNHEY, CDR2 SVGAGI. CDR3 in DNA: TGTGCCAGCAGACAGGGACAGGGAACCCCCCAGTACTTC. It is translated as CASRQGQGTPQYF.

This chain joins TRBV28 and TRBJ1-5; the match to TRBD1 covers 8 bases. Germline CDR1 reads MDHEN; CDR2 reads SYDVKM. The CDR3 runs to 17 residues. With 1 base clipped from V and 1 base from J, the junction kept 6 bases outside the gene matches. CDR3: CASSLSRQGTSNQPQHF. The CDR3 nucleotides read TGTGCCAGCAGTTTATCCCGACAGGGGACGAGCAATCAGCCCCAGCATTTT.

The gene calls are TRBV28 and TRBJ1-1; 10 positions agree with TRBD1. Losses at the gene ends were 5 bases for V and 0 bases for J; bases not matched to a gene: 6. Germline-derived CDR1 and CDR2 are MDHEN and SYDVKM. The CDR3 loop spans 16 amino acids. CDR3 protein: CASSIRTGGLNTEAFF. CDR3 bases: TGTGCCAGCAGTATCCGGACAGGGGGTTTGAACACTGAAGCTTTCTTT. Drawing the rest from reference TRBV28 and TRBJ1-1, the complete variable domain is DVKVTQSSRYLVKRTGEKVFLECVQDMDHENMFWYRQDPGLGLRLIYFSYDVKMKEKGDIPEGYSVSREKKERFSLILESASTNQTSMYLCASSIRTGGLNTEAFFGQGTRLTVV.

This chain joins TRBV5-4 and TRBJ2-1; 8 bases are shared with TRBD2. In germline, CDR1 is SGHNT, CDR2 YYREEE (reference sequence). This CDR3 contains 16 residues. With V trimmed by 1 base and J by 4 bases, 7 bases remained unmatched. The CDR3 region is CASSLSGGSGYNEQFF. The CDR3 DNA reads TGTGCCAGCAGCTTGTCGGGGGGGAGTGGATACAATGAGCAGTTCTTC.

The table lists this clone with a count of one. This chain joins TRBV7-6 and TRBJ2-3, with D unclear. V was shortened by 5 bases and J by 3 bases, with 6 bases between the two germline ends. Germline assignment: CDR1 SGHVS and CDR2 FNYEAQ. There are 12 residues in the CDR3. CDR3 sequence: CASSPHTDTQYF. CDR3 coding DNA: TGTGCCAGCAGCCCGCATACAGATACGCAGTATTTT.

The chain has TRBV6-4 and TRBJ2-6; D unresolved. Germline V gives CDR1 MRHNA, CDR2 SNTAGT. This CDR3 is built from 17 residues. V dropped 3 bases and J dropped 0 bases, with 12 bases sitting between them. In nucleotides, the CDR3 is TGTGCCAGCAGTGAGAGGCCCCCCAGCTCTGGGGCCAACGTCCTGACTTTC. Encoded protein: CASSERPPSSGANVLTF.

This chain connects TRBV5-4 to TRBJ1-6; TRBD1 matches at 9 bases. This CDR3 spans 15 amino acids. The V gene's germline CDR1 is SGHNT and CDR2 YYREEE (reference sequence). With 4 bases clipped from V and 5 bases from J, the junction kept 4 bases outside the gene matches. The CDR3 sequence: CASSRGQGNNSPLHF. In DNA, the CDR3 is TGTGCCAGCAGCAGGGGACAGGGAAATAATTCACCCCTCCACTTT.

This sequence joins TRBV7-8 and TRBJ2-7; no definite D call. Trimming took off 1 base at V and 1 base at J, with 11 bases between the two ends. Per the germline V gene, CDR1 is SGHVS and CDR2 is FQNEAQ. The CDR3 loop spans 15 amino acids. CDR3 nucleotide sequence: TGTGCCAGCAGCTTAGGCGGCCAGTCATCCTACGAGCAGTACTTC. Its translation: CASSLGGQSSYEQYF.

V gene TRBV15 combines with J gene TRBJ2-7, with 9 bases lining up with TRBD1. V was pared by 3 bases and J by 0 bases, with 0 bases of the junction left unmatched. In germline, CDR1 is LNHNV, CDR2 YYDKDF (reference sequence). This CDR3 has 14 residues. In DNA, the CDR3 is TGTGCCACCAGCAGGGACAGGGGCTCCTACGAGCAGTACTTC. Encoded protein: CATSRDRGSYEQYF.

The chain has TRBV7-3 and TRBJ1-1; D remains ambiguous. This CDR3 has 13 residues. CDR1 and CDR2 (germline): SGHTA, FQGTGA. V lost 2 bases and J 2 bases, leaving 6 bases between the germline ends. The CDR3 here is CASSLVKNTEAFF. CDR3 bases: TGTGCCAGCAGCTTAGTTAAAAACACTGAAGCTTTCTTT.

This chain links TRBV6-5 with TRBJ2-3, with D unresolved. Per germline, CDR1 MNHEY and CDR2 SVGAGI. Trimming left V 0 bases short and J 4 bases short, with 14 bases between. The CDR3 has 16 residues. The CDR3 region has the DNA TGTGCCAGCAGTTACTCGACCACCCCAAGGGCAGATACGCAGTATTTT. It codes for CASSYSTTPRADTQYF.

V and J are TRBV7-3 and TRBJ2-3; no firm D call. The CDR3 runs to 15 residues. Germline-derived CDR1 and CDR2 are SGHTA and FQGTGA. Trimming stripped 2 bases from V and 2 bases from J, with 11 bases between. The CDR3 region is CASSLGPQLTDTQYF. CDR3 coding DNA: TGTGCCAGCAGCTTAGGGCCGCAACTCACAGATACGCAGTATTTT.

This rearrangement joins TRBV27 to TRBJ1-5; no clear D gene. Germline lookup yields CDR1 MNHEY and CDR2 SMNVEV (reference sequence). Between the trimmed V and J ends, which lost 5 bases and 2 bases, there was a span of 22 bases. The CDR3 contains 18 residues. The CDR3 nucleotides are TGTGCCAGCAGTACAAAACTCGGACGGGGTCGGGGCAATCAGCCCCAGCATTTT. The encoded protein is CASSTKLGRGRGNQPQHF.

Note on this clone: This sample also contains other DNA sequences that code for the same CDR3. This chain connects TRBV27 to TRBJ1-5; tentative D call: TRBD1 (5 bases). There are 14 residues in the CDR3. Trimming shortened V by 2 bases and J by 3 bases, and 8 bases separated the two germline ends. The germline V gene encodes CDR1 MNHEY and CDR2 SMNVEV (reference sequence). This CDR3 reads CASSLTGVNQPQHF. The CDR3 DNA reads TGTGCCAGCAGTTTAACGGGGGTCAATCAGCCCCAGCATTTT.

The chain combines TRBV30 with TRBJ1-1, with D possibly matching TRBD1 (5 bases). CDR3 length: 15 residues. CDR1 is GTSNPN, CDR2 SVGIG, per germline (reference sequence). V shed 2 bases and J shed 0 bases, with 13 bases lying between them. Written as DNA, the CDR3 is TGTGCCTGGAGTCCCGGGACCCTTGTGAACACTGAAGCTTTCTTT. The encoded protein is CAWSPGTLVNTEAFF. Complete variable domain (other parts from reference TRBV30 and TRBJ1-1): SQTIHQWPATLVQPVGSPLSLECTVEGTSNPNLYWYRQAAGRGLQLLFYSVGIGQISSEVPQNLSASRPQDRQFILSSKKLLLSDSGFYLCAWSPGTLVNTEAFFGQGTRLTVV.

The sample holds one count of this clone. The chain uses TRBV30 and TRBJ2-1; the match to TRBD2 covers 7 bases. The CDR3 has 14 residues. The junction had 13 bases not matched to a gene; V was cut back by 4 bases and J by 10 bases. CDR1 and CDR2 from the germline V gene are GTSNPN and SVGIG (reference sequence). CDR3 residues: CAWMDSRLADEQFF. The CDR3 DNA follows: TGTGCCTGGATGGACTCTAGGCTAGCGGACGAGCAGTTCTTC.

The chain has TRBV6-1 and TRBJ2-5; no firm D call. This CDR3 contains 13 residues. The germline V and J ends were trimmed by 4 bases and 6 bases, with 12 bases remaining between them. In germline, CDR1 is MNHNS, CDR2 SASEGT. In DNA, the CDR3 is TGTGCCAGCAGTGTCGATTTGCAGAAGACCCAGTACTTC. This sequence encodes CASSVDLQKTQYF.

This rearrangement joins TRBV7-6 to TRBJ2-1; 9 bases are a match to TRBD2. Trimming removed 5 bases from V and 3 bases from J; junction bases left unmatched: 5. The CDR3 totals 15 residues. CDR1 and CDR2 from the germline V gene are SGHVS and FNYEAQ. DNA for the CDR3: TGTGCCAGCAGCACGACTAGCGGACACTACAATGAGCAGTTCTTC. Translated, it gives CASSTTSGHYNEQFF. Filled out from reference TRBV7-6 and TRBJ2-1, the complete variable domain reads GAGVSQSPRYKVTKRGQDVALRCDPISGHVSLYWYRQALGQGPEFLTYFNYEAQQDKSGLPNDRFSAERPEGSISTLTIQRTEQRDSAMYRCASSTTSGHYNEQFFGPGTRLTVL.

CDR3 sequence: CASSYSGGATNEQFF. The DNA of the CDR3 is TGTGCCAGCAGTTACTCGGGGGGAGCCACCAATGAGCAGTTCTTC. This rearrangement joins TRBV6-5 to TRBJ2-1; D perhaps matches TRBD2 (6 bases). Trimming left V 0 bases short and J 6 bases short, with 12 bases between. The CDR3 contains 15 residues. CDR1 is MNHEY and CDR2 is SVGAGI in the germline V gene.